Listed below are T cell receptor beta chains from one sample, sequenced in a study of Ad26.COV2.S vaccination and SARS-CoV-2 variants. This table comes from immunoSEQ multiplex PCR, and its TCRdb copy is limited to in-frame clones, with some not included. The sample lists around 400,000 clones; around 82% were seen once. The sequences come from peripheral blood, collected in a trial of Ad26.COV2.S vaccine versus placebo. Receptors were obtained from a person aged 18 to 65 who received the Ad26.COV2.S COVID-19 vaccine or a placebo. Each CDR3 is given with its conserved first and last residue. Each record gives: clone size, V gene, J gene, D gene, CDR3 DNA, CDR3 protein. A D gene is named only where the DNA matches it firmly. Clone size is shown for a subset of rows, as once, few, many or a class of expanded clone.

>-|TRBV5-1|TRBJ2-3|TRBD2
TGCGCCAGCAGATTAGCGGGGGAGAAAGATACGCAGTATTTT
CASRLAGEKDTQYF
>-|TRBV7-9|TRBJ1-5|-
TGTGCCACCCATAATTGGTCTCAGCCCCAGCATTTT
CATHNWSQPQHF
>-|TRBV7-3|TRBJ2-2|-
TGTGCCAGCAGCTCCCTCGGGACCGGGGAGCTGTTTTTT
CASSSLGTGELFF
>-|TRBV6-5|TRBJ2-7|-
TGTGCCAGCAGTTACTCGATGGGGCAGGAGCAGTACTTC
CASSYSMGQEQYF
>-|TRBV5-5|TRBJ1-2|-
TGTGCCAGCAGCCGGGACTCAAGCTCCCTCTGGGATGGCTACACCTTC
CASSRDSSSLWDGYTF
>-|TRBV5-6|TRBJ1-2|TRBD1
TGTGCCAGCAGCTTGGGACAGGGCCTTGGGTATGGCTACACCTTC
CASSLGQGLGYGYTF
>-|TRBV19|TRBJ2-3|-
TGTGCCACCGGTTGGGGCACAGATACGCAGTATTTT
CATGWGTDTQYF
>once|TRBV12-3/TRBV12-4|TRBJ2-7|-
TGTGCCAGCTCACCCCTAAGGAACGAGCAGTACTTC
CASSPLRNEQYF
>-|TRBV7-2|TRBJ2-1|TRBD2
TGTGCCAGCAGCGCCACGGGACTAGCGGGGTCGAGCTCCTACAATGAGCAGTTCTTC
CASSATGLAGSSSYNEQFF
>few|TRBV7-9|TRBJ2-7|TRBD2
TGTGCCAGCAGCCGGGGACTAGCGGGGTCCTACGAGCAGTACTTC
CASSRGLAGSYEQYF
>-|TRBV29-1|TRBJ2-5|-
TGCAGCGTTGACGCGGGAGAGACCCAGTACTTC
CSVDAGETQYF
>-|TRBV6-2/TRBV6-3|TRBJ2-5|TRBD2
TGTGCCAGCAGTCCGGAGCGGACTAGCGGGGGGTGGACCCAGTACTTC
CASSPERTSGGWTQYF
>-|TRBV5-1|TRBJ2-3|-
TGCGCCAGCAGCAGAAGCCGTAGCGGCCCTAGCACAGATACGCAGTATTTT
CASSRSRSGPSTDTQYF
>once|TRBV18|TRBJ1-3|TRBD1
TGTGCCAGCTCACCGTTAATAACAGGGGGCTCCTCTGGAAACACCATATATTTT
CASSPLITGGSSGNTIYF
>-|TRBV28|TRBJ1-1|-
TGTGCCAGCAGTTTCCTCGGACAGCGTCAGGGAGCTTTCTTT
CASSFLGQRQGAFF
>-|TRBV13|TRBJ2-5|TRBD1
TGTGCCAGCAGCCGTCCCCTCGGGACAGGGCTCGAGACCCAGTACTTC
CASSRPLGTGLETQYF
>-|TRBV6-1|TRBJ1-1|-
TGTGCCAGCAGTGAATCCGTCTGGGTCACTGAAGCTTTCTTT
CASSESVWVTEAFF
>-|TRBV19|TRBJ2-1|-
TGTGCCAGTAGTATCCCGTTGTGGCTCGGGTTCTACAATGAGCAGTTCTTC
CASSIPLWLGFYNEQFF
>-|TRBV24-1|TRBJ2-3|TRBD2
TGTGCCACCAGTGATTTCAGGACTAGGGAGTTGGATACGCAGTATTTT
CATSDFRTRELDTQYF
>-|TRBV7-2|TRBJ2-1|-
TGTGCCAGCAGCTTAGGTTCTTTCACCACTTCTAATGAGCAGTTCTTC
CASSLGSFTTSNEQFF
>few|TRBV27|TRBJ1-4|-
TGTGCCAGCAGTCCAACCGGACGAAGAGCTGAAAAACTGTTTTTT
CASSPTGRRAEKLFF
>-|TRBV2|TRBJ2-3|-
TGTGCCAGCAGCCAGAGTGGGGGGGATACGCAGTATTTT
CASSQSGGDTQYF
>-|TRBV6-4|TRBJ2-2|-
TGTGCCAGCAGCGGTACAGGGTGGACCGGGGAGCTGTTTTTT
CASSGTGWTGELFF